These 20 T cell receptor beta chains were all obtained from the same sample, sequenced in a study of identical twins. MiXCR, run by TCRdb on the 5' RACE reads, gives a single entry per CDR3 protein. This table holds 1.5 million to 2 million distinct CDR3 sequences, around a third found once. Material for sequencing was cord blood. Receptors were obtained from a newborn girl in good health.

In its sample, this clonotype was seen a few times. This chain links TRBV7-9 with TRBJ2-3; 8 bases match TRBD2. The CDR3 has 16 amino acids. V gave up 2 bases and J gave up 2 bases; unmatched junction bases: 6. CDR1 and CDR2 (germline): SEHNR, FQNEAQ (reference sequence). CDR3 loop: CASSLKLAGHTDTQYF. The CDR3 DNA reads TGTGCCAGCAGCTTAAAGTTAGCGGGGCACACAGATACGCAGTATTTT.

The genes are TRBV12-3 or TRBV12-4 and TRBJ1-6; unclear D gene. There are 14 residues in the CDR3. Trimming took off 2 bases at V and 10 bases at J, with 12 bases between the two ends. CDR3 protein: CASSLSSNQSPLHF. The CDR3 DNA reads TGTGCCAGCAGTTTAAGTTCGAATCAGTCACCCCTCCACTTT.

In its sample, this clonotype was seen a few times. As DNA, the CDR3 is TGCAGTGCTACGCGGCCCTCACTAAGGGGTACGCAGTATTTT. Translated, it gives CSATRPSLRGTQYF. The chain carries TRBV20-1 and TRBJ2-3, with a weak D call TRBD1 (5 bases). This CDR3 has 14 residues. Germline values: CDR1 DFQATT, CDR2 SNEGSKA (reference sequence). Trimming stripped 4 bases from V and 8 bases from J, with 19 bases between.

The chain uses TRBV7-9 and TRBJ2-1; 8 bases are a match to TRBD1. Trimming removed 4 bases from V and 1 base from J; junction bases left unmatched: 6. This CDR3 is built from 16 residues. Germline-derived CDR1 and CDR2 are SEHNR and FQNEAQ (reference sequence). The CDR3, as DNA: TGTGCCAGCAGCTGGTACAGGGGGAGGTCCTACAATGAGCAGTTCTTC. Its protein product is CASSWYRGRSYNEQFF.

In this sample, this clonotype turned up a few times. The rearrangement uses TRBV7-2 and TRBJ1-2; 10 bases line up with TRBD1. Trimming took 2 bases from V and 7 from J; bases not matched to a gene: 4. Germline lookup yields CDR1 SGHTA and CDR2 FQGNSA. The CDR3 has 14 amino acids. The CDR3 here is CASSLHRQGAGYTF. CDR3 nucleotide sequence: TGTGCCAGCAGCTTACACCGACAGGGGGCTGGCTACACCTTC.

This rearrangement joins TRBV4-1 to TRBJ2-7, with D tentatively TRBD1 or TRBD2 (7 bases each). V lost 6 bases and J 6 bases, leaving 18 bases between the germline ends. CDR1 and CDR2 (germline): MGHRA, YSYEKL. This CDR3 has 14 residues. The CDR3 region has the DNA TGCGCCAGCAGTCGGAGACAGGGAGGGTCCGAGCAGTACTTC. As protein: CASSRRQGGSEQYF.

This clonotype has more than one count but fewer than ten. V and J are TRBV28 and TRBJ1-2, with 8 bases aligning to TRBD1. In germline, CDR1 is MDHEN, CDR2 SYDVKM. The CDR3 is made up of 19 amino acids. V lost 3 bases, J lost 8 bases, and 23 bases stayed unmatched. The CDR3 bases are TGTGCCAGCAGTTTCCGCCAAAATGGACAGGGAGGAATTGGGTGGGGCTACACCTTC. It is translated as CASSFRQNGQGGIGWGYTF.

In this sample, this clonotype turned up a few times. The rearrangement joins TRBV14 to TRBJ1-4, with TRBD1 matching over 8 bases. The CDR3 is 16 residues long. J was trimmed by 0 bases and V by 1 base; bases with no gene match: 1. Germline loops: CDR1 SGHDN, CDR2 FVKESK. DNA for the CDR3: TGTGCCAGCAGCCAAGCAGGGGGCTCAACTAATGAAAAACTGTTTTTT. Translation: CASSQAGGSTNEKLFF.

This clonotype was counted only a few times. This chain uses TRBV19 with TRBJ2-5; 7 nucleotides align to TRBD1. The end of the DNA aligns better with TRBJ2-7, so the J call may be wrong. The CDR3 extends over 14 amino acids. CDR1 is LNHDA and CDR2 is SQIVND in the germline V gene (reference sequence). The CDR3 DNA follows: TGTGCCAGTAGTGAAGTTCAGGGGGTGCACGAGCAGTACTTC. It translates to CASSEVQGVHEQYF.

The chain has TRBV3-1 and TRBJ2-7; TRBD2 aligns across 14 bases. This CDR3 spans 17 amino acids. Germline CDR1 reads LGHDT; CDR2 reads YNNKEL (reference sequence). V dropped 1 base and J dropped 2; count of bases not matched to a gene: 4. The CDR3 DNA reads TGTGCCAGCAGCCAAGGGACTAGCGGGAGGTCCCCCTACGAGCAGTACTTC. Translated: CASSQGTSGRSPYEQYF.

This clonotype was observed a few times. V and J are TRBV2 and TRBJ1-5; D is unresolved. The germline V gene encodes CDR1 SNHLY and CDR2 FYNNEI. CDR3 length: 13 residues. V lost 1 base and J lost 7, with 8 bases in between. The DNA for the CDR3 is TGTGCCAGCAGTGAAGAGGGTTGGCAGCCCCAGCATTTT. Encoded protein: CASSEEGWQPQHF.

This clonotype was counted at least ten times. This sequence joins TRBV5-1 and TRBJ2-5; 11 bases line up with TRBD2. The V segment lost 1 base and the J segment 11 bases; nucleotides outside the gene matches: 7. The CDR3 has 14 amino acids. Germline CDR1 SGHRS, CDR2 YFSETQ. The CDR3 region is CASSLTSGSNEQYF. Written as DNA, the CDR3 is TGCGCCAGCAGCTTGACTAGCGGGAGCAATGAGCAGTACTTC.

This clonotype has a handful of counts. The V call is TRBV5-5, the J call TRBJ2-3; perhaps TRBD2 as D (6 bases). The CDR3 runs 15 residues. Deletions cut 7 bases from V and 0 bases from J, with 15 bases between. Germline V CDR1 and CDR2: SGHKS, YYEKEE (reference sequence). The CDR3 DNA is TGTGCCAGCGCCTTTCGCGGGACTAGCACAGATACGCAGTATTTT. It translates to CASAFRGTSTDTQYF. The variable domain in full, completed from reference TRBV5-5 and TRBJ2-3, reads DAGVTQSPTHLIKTRGQQVTLRCSPISGHKSVSWYQQVLGQGPQFIFQYYEKEERGRGNFPDRFSARQFPNYSSELNVNALLLGDSALYLCASAFRGTSTDTQYFGPGTRLTVL.

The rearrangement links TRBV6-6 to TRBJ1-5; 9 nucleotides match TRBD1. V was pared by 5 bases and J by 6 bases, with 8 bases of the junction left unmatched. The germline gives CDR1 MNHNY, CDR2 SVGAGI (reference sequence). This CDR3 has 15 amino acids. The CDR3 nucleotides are TGTGCCAGCAGTGCGGGGACAGGGTCGAGTCAGCCCCAGCATTTT. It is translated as CASSAGTGSSQPQHF.

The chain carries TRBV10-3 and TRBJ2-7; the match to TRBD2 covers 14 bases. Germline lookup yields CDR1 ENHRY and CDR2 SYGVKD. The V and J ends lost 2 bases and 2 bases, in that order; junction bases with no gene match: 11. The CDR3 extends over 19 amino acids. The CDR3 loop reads CAISEAGTSGRAVPYEQYF. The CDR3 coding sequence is TGTGCCATCAGTGAGGCCGGGACTAGCGGGAGAGCCGTTCCCTACGAGCAGTACTTC.

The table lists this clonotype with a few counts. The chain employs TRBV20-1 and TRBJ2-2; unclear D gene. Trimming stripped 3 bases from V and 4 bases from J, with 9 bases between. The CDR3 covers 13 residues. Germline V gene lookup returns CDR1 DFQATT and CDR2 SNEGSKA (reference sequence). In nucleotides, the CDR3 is TGCAGTGCTAGCCGACCGTCCACCGGGGAGCTGTTTTTT. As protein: CSASRPSTGELFF.

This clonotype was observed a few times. The CDR3 DNA follows: TGTGCCAGCACCACAAACCCGGGACTAGAAACGAACAATGAGCAGTTCTTC. Translation gives CASTTNPGLETNNEQFF. V usage is TRBV7-9 and J usage is TRBJ2-1; 8 nucleotides line up with TRBD2. The germline CDR1 and CDR2 sequences are SEHNR and FQNEAQ (reference sequence). Trimming cost V 7 bases and J 5 bases; bases outside gene matches: 16. The CDR3 has 17 residues.

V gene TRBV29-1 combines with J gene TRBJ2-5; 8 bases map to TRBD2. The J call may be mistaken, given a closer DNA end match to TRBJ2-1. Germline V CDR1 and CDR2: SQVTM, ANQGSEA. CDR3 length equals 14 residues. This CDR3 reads CSVGSGGDRETQFF. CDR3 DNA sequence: TGCAGCGTCGGGAGCGGGGGAGATCGAGAGACCCAGTTCTTC.

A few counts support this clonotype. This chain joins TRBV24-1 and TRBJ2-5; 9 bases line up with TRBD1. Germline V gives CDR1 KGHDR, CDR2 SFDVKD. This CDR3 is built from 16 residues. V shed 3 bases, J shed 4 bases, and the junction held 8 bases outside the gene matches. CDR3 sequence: CATSDVGTGSAETQYF. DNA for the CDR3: TGTGCCACCAGTGATGTGGGGACAGGGTCGGCAGAGACCCAGTACTTC.

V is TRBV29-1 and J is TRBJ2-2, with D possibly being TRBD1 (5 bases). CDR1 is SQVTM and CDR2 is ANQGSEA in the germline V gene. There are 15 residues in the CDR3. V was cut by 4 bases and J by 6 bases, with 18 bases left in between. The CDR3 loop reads CSVGFAGKISGELFF. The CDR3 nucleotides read TGCAGCGTTGGTTTTGCAGGGAAGATTTCCGGGGAGCTGTTTTTT.